This entry lists 6 T cell receptor beta chains sequenced from one sample in a study of blood T cell repertoires in COVID-19 (dated by TCRdb to 2020 to 2022). Library preparation employed the immunoSEQ multiplex PCR assay. TCRdb re-hosts the immuneACCESS table, in-frame sequences only. Its copies lack some clones; in the studies checked, an unresolved V gene accounts for under half of them, and the cause for the rest is not known. The sample contains 30,000 to 35,000 clones, about 94% of them found a single time. In total, the top ten clones hold around 5.2% of the sample. The sequenced material came from peripheral blood. Source of these receptors: a human donor in a cohort sampled during active COVID-19.

The chain has TRBV15 and TRBJ2-1; D is perhaps TRBD2 (5 bases). The CDR3 sequence is 14 residues long. The V end lost 1 base, the J end lost 3 bases, and 7 bases lay between the germline ends. Germline V gene lookup returns CDR1 LNHNV and CDR2 YYDKDF (reference sequence). CDR3 sequence: CATSRARGYNEQFF. DNA of the CDR3: TGTGCCACCAGCAGAGCCCGGGGCTACAATGAGCAGTTCTTC.

The chain joins TRBV5-1 to TRBJ2-1, with 10 bases aligning to TRBD2. The CDR3 contains 14 residues. Germline-derived CDR1 and CDR2 are SGHRS and YFSETQ. Unmatched junction bases numbered 4, after V lost 0 bases and J lost 10 bases. CDR3 bases: TGCGCCAGCAGCTTGGATGTGACTAGCGGGGAGCAGTTCTTC. It is translated as CASSLDVTSGEQFF. Supplemented by reference TRBV5-1 and TRBJ2-1, the full variable domain reads KAGVTQTPRYLIKTRGQQVTLSCSPISGHRSVSWYQQTPGQGLQFLFEYFSETQRNKGNFPGRFSGRQFSNSRSEMNVSTLELGDSALYLCASSLDVTSGEQFFGPGTRLTVL.

V is TRBV19 and J is TRBJ2-7; the D gene is possibly TRBD1 (5 bases). V was trimmed by 3 bases and J by 4 bases, leaving 13 bases between them. Germline V CDR1 and CDR2: LNHDA, SQIVND (reference sequence). The length of the CDR3 is 14 residues. The CDR3 DNA sequence: TGTGCCAGTAGTATGGGGCTTAACGAATACGAGCAGTACTTC. Its translation: CASSMGLNEYEQYF.

This clone was detected once. This chain connects TRBV7-9 to TRBJ2-3; D possibly corresponds to TRBD1 (6 bases). Trimming removed 5 bases from V and 4 bases from J, with 19 bases in between. The CDR3 is made up of 16 amino acids. Germline values: CDR1 SEHNR, CDR2 FQNEAQ (reference sequence). The CDR3 loop reads CASSDPGHLLSDTQYF. The CDR3 coding sequence is TGTGCCAGCAGCGACCCGGGACACCTATTATCAGATACGCAGTATTTT.

Concerning this clone itself: A junction end diverges from the germline sequence, so it may reflect a read error. V usage is TRBV6-5 and J usage is TRBJ2-7; 7 nucleotides align to TRBD1. CDR1 is MNHEY and CDR2 is SVGAGI in the germline V gene. The CDR3 is made up of 14 amino acids. The CDR3 sequence is CASSDRALRTFLTF. CDR3 nucleotide sequence: TGTGCCAGCAGCGACAGGGCCCTTAGGACCTTTTTAACCTTC.

This clone was detected a few times. The chain uses TRBV7-8 and TRBJ1-2; 7 nucleotides agree with TRBD1. The CDR3 consists of 13 residues. Germline V gene lookup returns CDR1 SGHVS and CDR2 FQNEAQ. V was clipped by 5 bases and J by 4 bases; unmatched bases: 4. Here the CDR3 reads CASSPRTGYGYTF. Here the CDR3 DNA reads TGTGCCAGCAGCCCTCGGACAGGCTATGGCTACACCTTC. Drawing the rest from reference TRBV7-8 and TRBJ1-2, the complete variable domain is GAGVSQSPRYKVAKRGQDVALRCDPISGHVSLFWYQQALGQGPEFLTYFQNEAQLDKSGLPSDRFFAERPEGSVSTLKIQRTQQEDSAVYLCASSPRTGYGYTFGSGTRLTVV.